The 21 T cell receptor beta chains below all came from one sample that was sequenced in a study of T-cell memory formation after mild COVID-19. Each CDR3 protein gets one entry after TCRdb re-called the 5' RACE reads with MiXCR. The repertoire holds about 130,000 distinct CDR3 sequences, with roughly 6% as singletons. Input material: PBMCs or a T cell subset sorted from them (not recorded which). These receptors originate from an adult woman who had mild COVID-19 (a few samples of this study predate the infection). Cell type and time point are not known.

This clonotype was picked up a small number of times. The rearrangement links TRBV18 to TRBJ1-1; unclear D gene. CDR1 is KGHSH and CDR2 is LQKENI in the germline V gene. Trimming pared 5 bases from V and 3 bases from J, leaving 13 bases between. The CDR3 has 14 residues. The CDR3 DNA follows: TGTGCCAGCTCATTATTAAATGGGGACACTGAAGCTTTCTTT. As protein: CASSLLNGDTEAFF.

This clonotype was seen a few times. The gene calls are TRBV18 and TRBJ2-7; D not certain. The germline V and J ends were trimmed by 3 bases and 0 bases, with 6 bases remaining between them. This CDR3 comprises 13 residues. The V gene's germline CDR1 is KGHSH and CDR2 LQKENI. CDR3 amino acids: CASSPVPSYEQYF. CDR3 bases: TGTGCCAGCTCACCCGTCCCCTCCTACGAGCAGTACTTC.

This rearrangement joins TRBV4-3 to TRBJ1-2; D is unclear. This CDR3 is built from 18 residues. CDR1 and CDR2 from the germline V gene are LGHNA and YSLEER. Trimming cost V 0 bases and J 0 bases, with 17 bases left between them. CDR3 loop: CASSQEVRSLMTNYGYTF. CDR3 in DNA: TGCGCCAGCAGCCAAGAAGTTCGGAGTTTAATGACTAACTATGGCTACACCTTC.

The chain carries TRBV7-9 and TRBJ2-7; 9 bases fit TRBD1. CDR1 SEHNR and CDR2 FQNEAQ come from the germline V gene (reference sequence). CDR3 length: 12 amino acids. V was pared by 5 bases and J by 13 bases, with 9 bases of the junction left unmatched. CDR3 sequence (DNA): TGTGCCAGCAGCCCCACCGGGACAGGGCTTTACTTC. It encodes CASSPTGTGLYF.

This clonotype was counted ten times or more. This chain uses TRBV5-1 with TRBJ2-1, with a tentative D call TRBD1 (6 bases). V lost 2 bases to trimming and J lost 6 bases, with 9 bases between them. The V gene's germline CDR1 is SGHRS and CDR2 YFSETQ. CDR3 size: 13 residues. For the CDR3, the DNA is TGCGCCAGCAGCTTCCAGGGGATCAATGAGCAGTTCTTC. Its translation is CASSFQGINEQFF.

The chain combines TRBV20-1 with TRBJ2-3; 9 bases agree with TRBD2. Germline trimming cut 6 bases from V and 4 bases from J; bases unmatched to any gene: 5. The CDR3 loop spans 13 amino acids. Germline-derived CDR1 and CDR2 are DFQATT and SNEGSKA (reference sequence). CDR3 DNA: TGCAGTGCCATTAGCGGGGGCTCAGATACGCAGTATTTT. Translated: CSAISGGSDTQYF.

This rearrangement joins TRBV25-1 to TRBJ1-6; weak D call: TRBD1 (5 bases). The CDR3 contains 15 residues. Germline CDR1 and CDR2: MGHDK and SYGVNS. Trimming removed 3 bases from V and 6 bases from J, with 12 bases in between. The CDR3 sequence: CASSEAGRGNSPLHF. DNA of the CDR3: TGTGCCAGCAGTGAGGCAGGGAGGGGTAATTCACCCCTCCACTTT.

In its sample, this clonotype was seen many times. The DNA for the CDR3 is TGTGCCAGCAGTGGGGGACTAGTGGAGACCCAGTACTTC. Translating it yields CASSGGLVETQYF. The chain joins TRBV12-3 or TRBV12-4 to TRBJ2-5; 8 bases match TRBD2. Losses at the gene ends were 5 bases for V and 5 bases for J; bases not matched to a gene: 4. The length of the CDR3 is 13 residues.

This chain connects TRBV15 to TRBJ1-6; possibly TRBD1 for D (6 bases). The CDR3 runs 17 residues. Trimming removed 0 bases from V and 10 bases from J, with 19 bases in between. CDR1 is LNHNV, CDR2 YYDKDF, per germline (reference sequence). DNA of the CDR3: TGTGCCACCAGCAGAGATCGGGGACAAAGGGCACGCTCACCCCTCCACTTT. This encodes CATSRDRGQRARSPLHF. Supplemented by reference TRBV15 and TRBJ1-6, the full variable domain reads DAMVIQNPRYQVTQFGKPVTLSCSQTLNHNVMYWYQQKSSQAPKLLFHYYDKDFNNEADTPDNFQSRRPNTSFCFLDIRSPGLGDTAMYLCATSRDRGQRARSPLHFGNGTRLTVT.

The chain has TRBV12-3 or TRBV12-4 and TRBJ1-2; D not resolved. The CDR3 loop spans 12 amino acids. The V and J ends lost 4 bases and 5 bases respectively, with 8 bases between them. The CDR3 sequence is CASSYTTYGYTF. DNA of the CDR3: TGTGCCAGCAGTTATACTACTTATGGCTACACCTTC.

The V call is TRBV5-5, the J call TRBJ2-3; D gene unclear. Trimming stripped 4 bases from V and 4 bases from J, with 13 bases between. The CDR3 has 14 residues. Germline V lookup: CDR1 SGHKS, CDR2 YYEKEE (reference sequence). This chain's CDR3 is CASSLNWVPDTQYF. The CDR3 DNA reads as TGTGCCAGCAGCCTTAACTGGGTCCCAGATACGCAGTATTTT.

This clonotype was detected many times. The chain links TRBV5-1 to TRBJ2-1, with TRBD2 matching over 8 bases. The V segment lost 5 bases and the J segment 4 bases; nucleotides outside the gene matches: 11. The germline CDR1 and CDR2 sequences are SGHRS and YFSETQ. The CDR3 consists of 16 residues. The CDR3 sequence: CASRHDSGTGYNEQFF. The CDR3 bases are TGCGCCAGCAGACATGATAGCGGGACCGGTTACAATGAGCAGTTCTTC.

Ten or more counts support this clonotype. The DNA of the CDR3 is TGCAGTGCCCTTCGAGAGACCCAGTACTTC. Translating gives CSALRETQYF. This chain uses TRBV20-1 with TRBJ2-5; D uncertain. CDR3 length: 10 residues. Deletions cut 6 bases from V and 4 bases from J, with 6 bases between. Germline CDR1 reads DFQATT; CDR2 reads SNEGSKA (reference sequence).

The CDR3 protein is CASSQVGGLNTEAFF. In DNA form, the CDR3 reads TGCGCCAGCAGCCAAGTAGGAGGTTTGAACACTGAAGCTTTCTTT. This chain joins TRBV4-3 and TRBJ1-1; D ambiguous. Trimming took off 1 base at V and 0 bases at J, with 9 bases between the two ends. Germline CDR1 and CDR2: LGHNA and YSLEER. The CDR3 consists of 15 residues.

This sequence joins TRBV6-5 and TRBJ2-7; possibly TRBD2 for D (6 bases). Trimming shortened V by 6 bases and J by 3 bases, and 6 bases separated the two germline ends. Germline-derived CDR1 and CDR2 are MNHEY and SVGAGI. This CDR3 is 11 amino acids long. The CDR3 sequence: CASRGGYEQYF. The CDR3 coding sequence is TGTGCCAGCAGGGGAGGCTACGAGCAGTACTTC.

The chain has TRBV20-1 and TRBJ2-5, with D possibly called TRBD1 or TRBD2 (6 bases each). The V end was cut by 3 bases, the J end by 4 bases, with 15 bases between. The germline gives CDR1 DFQATT, CDR2 SNEGSKA (reference sequence). The CDR3 loop spans 14 amino acids. The CDR3 bases are TGCAGTGCTAGGAGGGGCAGGGGAGGAGAGACCCAGTACTTC. Protein sequence: CSARRGRGGETQYF.

This clonotype was detected ten times or more. The chain couples TRBV27 to TRBJ1-2; D is unresolved. V dropped 5 bases and J dropped 4 bases, with 11 bases sitting between them. The length of the CDR3 is 13 residues. Germline CDR1 reads MNHEY; CDR2 reads SMNVEV (reference sequence). The CDR3 DNA reads TGTGCCAGCAGTCTGGACGGGATCTATGGCTACACCTTC. Amino acid sequence: CASSLDGIYGYTF.

The chain uses TRBV7-9 and TRBJ2-1; D may be TRBD2 (5 bases). CDR1 is SEHNR and CDR2 is FQNEAQ in the germline V gene (reference sequence). V was cut by 5 bases and J by 6 bases, with 14 bases left in between. This CDR3 spans 14 amino acids. The CDR3 is CASSRDATGNEQFF. The DNA for the CDR3 is TGTGCCAGCAGCCGGGATGCCACCGGCAATGAGCAGTTCTTC.

This clonotype was seen ten or more times. This chain connects TRBV12-3 or TRBV12-4 to TRBJ2-7; D may be TRBD2 (6 bases). This CDR3 region has 15 residues. The germline V and J ends were trimmed by 2 bases and 3 bases, with 14 bases remaining between them. The CDR3 coding sequence is TGTGCCAGCAGTTTAACCTCTCTAGCGAACTACGAGCAGTACTTC. Its translation: CASSLTSLANYEQYF.

This clonotype has a count of ten or more. The rearrangement links TRBV12-3 or TRBV12-4 to TRBJ1-6, with D perhaps matching TRBD1 (6 bases). The ends were cut back, 6 bases at V and 6 bases at J, with 12 bases in the middle. The CDR3 sequence is 14 residues long. The CDR3 loop is CASRMTGSNSPLHF. CDR3 bases: TGTGCCAGCAGAATGACAGGCTCTAATTCACCCCTCCACTTT.

This clonotype was found many times. The chain combines TRBV7-3 with TRBJ2-1, with D hard to call. CDR1 and CDR2 (germline): SGHTA, FQGTGA. This CDR3 has 15 residues. V lost 3 bases, J lost 0 bases, and 9 bases lay in between. CDR3: CASSLRGSSYNEQFF. DNA of the CDR3: TGTGCCAGCAGCTTGAGAGGAAGCTCCTACAATGAGCAGTTCTTC.